These 7 T cell receptor beta chains share one sample of origin, sequenced in a study of T cell clonotyping in hematopoietic cell transplantation. Method: immunoSEQ multiplex PCR; TCRdb's copy keeps in-frame clones and lacks some. The sample contains 6,500 to 8,000 clones, 98% of which appear only once. Sequencing used PBMCs, obtained 30 days after allogeneic stem cell transplant. All receptors come from a male patient over 55 who had an allogeneic stem cell transplant from a related donor, so the T cells may come from the graft donor. Some clones in this sample may be carry-over from other donors' samples.

The chain recombines TRBV25-1 with TRBJ2-3; perhaps TRBD2 as D (6 bases). The CDR3 is made up of 17 amino acids. Trimming removed 0 bases at V and 1 base at J, with 14 bases between. The V gene's germline CDR1 is MGHDK and CDR2 SYGVNS. This chain's CDR3 is CASSEYGLASGTDTQYF. In DNA form, the CDR3 reads TGTGCCAGCAGTGAATATGGGCTAGCGTCAGGCACAGATACGCAGTATTTT.

The V call is TRBV5-1, the J call TRBJ1-2; the D gene is possibly TRBD1 (6 bases). The V gene's germline CDR1 is SGHRS and CDR2 YFSETQ. The CDR3 loop spans 13 amino acids. Trimming pared 1 base from V and 8 bases from J, leaving 12 bases between. CDR3 nucleotides: TGCGCCAGCAGCTTGAAACAGGGTCAGGGCTACACCTTC. Its translation is CASSLKQGQGYTF. Supplemented by reference TRBV5-1 and TRBJ1-2, the full variable domain reads KAGVTQTPRYLIKTRGQQVTLSCSPISGHRSVSWYQQTPGQGLQFLFEYFSETQRNKGNFPGRFSGRQFSNSRSEMNVSTLELGDSALYLCASSLKQGQGYTFGSGTRLTVV.

This chain links TRBV6-5 with TRBJ1-5; the D gene is possibly TRBD1 (6 bases). The CDR3 spans 14 residues. The germline gives CDR1 MNHEY, CDR2 SVGAGI. Trimming left V 4 bases short and J 0 bases short, with 7 bases between. This CDR3 reads CASSLDSSNQPQHF. The CDR3 DNA reads TGTGCCAGCAGTTTGGACAGTAGCAATCAGCCCCAGCATTTT.

V usage is TRBV5-1 and J usage is TRBJ2-7; 11 positions match TRBD1. The J segment lost 7 bases and the V segment lost 2 bases, leaving 8 bases of the junction unmatched. The CDR3 extends over 15 amino acids. Germline CDR1 reads SGHRS; CDR2 reads YFSETQ. Here the CDR3 DNA reads TGCGCCAGCAGCTTCGGACAGGGGGCTCCTCGGGAGCAGTACTTC. This gives the protein CASSFGQGAPREQYF.

J is TRBJ2-7 and V is TRBV10-3; 10 bases are shared with TRBD1. V was pared by 10 bases and J by 2 bases, with 8 bases of the junction left unmatched. The CDR3 sequence is 14 residues long. CDR1 and CDR2 (germline): ENHRY, SYGVKD. The CDR3 coding sequence is TGTGCCACGACAGGACAGGGGGGTCCCTACGAGCAGTACTTC. It yields the protein CATTGQGGPYEQYF.

This clone has a single count. The chain carries TRBV15 and TRBJ2-1, with TRBD1 as a possible D gene (5 bases). CDR1 is LNHNV, CDR2 YYDKDF, per germline (reference sequence). V lost 1 base, J lost 7 bases, and 11 bases lay in between. This CDR3 spans 14 amino acids. The CDR3 DNA sequence: TGTGCCACCAGCAGAGGAAGCAGGGCTAATGAGCAGTTCTTC. Its protein is CATSRGSRANEQFF.

The chain has TRBV30 and TRBJ2-1; 11 bases line up with TRBD2. The J segment lost 5 bases and the V segment lost 1 base, leaving 1 base of the junction unmatched. This CDR3 comprises 14 residues. The germline V gene encodes CDR1 GTSNPN and CDR2 SVGIG (reference sequence). In nucleotides, the CDR3 is TGTGCCTGGAGTGGACTAGCGGGGAACAATGAGCAGTTCTTC. Translated, it gives CAWSGLAGNNEQFF.